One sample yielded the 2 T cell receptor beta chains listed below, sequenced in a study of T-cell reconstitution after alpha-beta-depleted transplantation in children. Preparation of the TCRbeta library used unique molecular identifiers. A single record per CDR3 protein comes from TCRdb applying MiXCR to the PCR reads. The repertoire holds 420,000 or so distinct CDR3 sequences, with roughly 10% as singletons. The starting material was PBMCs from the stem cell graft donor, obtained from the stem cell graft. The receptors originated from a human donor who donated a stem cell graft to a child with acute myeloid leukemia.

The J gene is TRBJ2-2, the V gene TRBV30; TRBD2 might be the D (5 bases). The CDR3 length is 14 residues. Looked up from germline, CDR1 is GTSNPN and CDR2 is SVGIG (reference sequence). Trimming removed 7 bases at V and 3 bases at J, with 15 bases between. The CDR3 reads CASSGDGHTGELFF. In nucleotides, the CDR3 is TGTGCCTCGAGCGGAGACGGGCACACCGGGGAGCTGTTTTTT.

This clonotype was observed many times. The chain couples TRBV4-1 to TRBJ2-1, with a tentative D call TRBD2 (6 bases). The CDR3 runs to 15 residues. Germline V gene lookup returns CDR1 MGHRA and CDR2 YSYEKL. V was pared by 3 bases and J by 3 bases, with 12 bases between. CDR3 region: CASSQGRGDYNEQFF. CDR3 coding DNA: TGCGCCAGCAGCCAGGGGCGGGGCGACTACAATGAGCAGTTCTTC.